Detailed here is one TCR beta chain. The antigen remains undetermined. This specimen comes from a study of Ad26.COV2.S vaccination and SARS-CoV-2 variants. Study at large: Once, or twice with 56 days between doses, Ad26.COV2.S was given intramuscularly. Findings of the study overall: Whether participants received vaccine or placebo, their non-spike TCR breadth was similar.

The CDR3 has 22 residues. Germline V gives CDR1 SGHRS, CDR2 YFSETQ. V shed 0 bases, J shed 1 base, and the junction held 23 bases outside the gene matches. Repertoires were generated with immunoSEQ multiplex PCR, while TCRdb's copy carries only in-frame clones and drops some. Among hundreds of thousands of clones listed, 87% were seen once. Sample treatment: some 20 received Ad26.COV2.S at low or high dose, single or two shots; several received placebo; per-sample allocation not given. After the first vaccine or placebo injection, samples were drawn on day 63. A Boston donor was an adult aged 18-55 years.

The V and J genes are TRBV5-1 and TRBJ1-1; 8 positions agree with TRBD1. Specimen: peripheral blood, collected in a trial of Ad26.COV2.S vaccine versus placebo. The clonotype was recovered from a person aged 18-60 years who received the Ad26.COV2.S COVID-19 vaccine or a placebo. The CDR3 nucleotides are TGCGCCAGCAGCTTGGGTGTGTCAGGGGGCAGGGTGCTGCGAGAAAGGAACACTGAAGCTTTCTTT. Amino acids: CASSLGVSGGRVLRERNTEAFF.